This TCR beta chain stems from a study of cytomegalovirus exposure and HLA in healthy donors. This clone was detected once. Use of 60 Vbeta and 13 Jbeta primers characterized the PCR. This table comes from immunoSEQ multiplex PCR, and its TCRdb copy is limited to in-frame clones, with some not included. The sample has 150,000 to 200,000 clones, 70% to 85% seen once. The TCR originated in a man between 50 and 59 years old in good health and CMV-seropositive. Sequences were obtained from PBMCs.

CDR3 DNA: TGCGCCAGCAGCTACAGCCGACTAGCGGGAGTAAATGAGCAGTTCTTC. Protein product: CASSYSRLAGVNEQFF. The chain couples TRBV5-1 to TRBJ2-1, with 12 nucleotides matching TRBD2. This CDR3 contains 16 residues. Trimming at V came to 3 bases and at J to 7 bases, leaving 8 bases not matched to a gene. Germline lookup yields CDR1 SGHRS and CDR2 YFSETQ.